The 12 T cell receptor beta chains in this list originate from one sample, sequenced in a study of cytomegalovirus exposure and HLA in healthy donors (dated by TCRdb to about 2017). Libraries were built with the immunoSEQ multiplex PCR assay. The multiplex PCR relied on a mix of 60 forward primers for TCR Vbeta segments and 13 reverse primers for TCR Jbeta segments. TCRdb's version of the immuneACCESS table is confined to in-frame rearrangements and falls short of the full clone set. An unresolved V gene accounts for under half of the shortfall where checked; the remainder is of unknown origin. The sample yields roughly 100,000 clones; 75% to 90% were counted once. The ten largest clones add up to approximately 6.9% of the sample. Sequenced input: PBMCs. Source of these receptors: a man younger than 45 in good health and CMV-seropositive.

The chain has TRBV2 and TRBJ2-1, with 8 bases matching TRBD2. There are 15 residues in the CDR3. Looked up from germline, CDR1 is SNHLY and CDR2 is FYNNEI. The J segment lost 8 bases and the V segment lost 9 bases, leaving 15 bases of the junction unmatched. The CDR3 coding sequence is TGTGCCAGTTCGGTAGCGGGGAACCGAGCGGATGAGCAGTTCTTC. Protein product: CASSVAGNRADEQFF.

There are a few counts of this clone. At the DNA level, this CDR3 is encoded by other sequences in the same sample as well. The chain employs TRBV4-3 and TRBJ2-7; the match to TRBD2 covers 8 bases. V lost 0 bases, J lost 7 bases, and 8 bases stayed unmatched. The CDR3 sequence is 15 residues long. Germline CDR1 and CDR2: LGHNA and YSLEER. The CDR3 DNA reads TGCGCCAGCAGCCAAGAAAGGCGGGGGGCGAGGGAGCAGTACTTC. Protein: CASSQERRGAREQYF.

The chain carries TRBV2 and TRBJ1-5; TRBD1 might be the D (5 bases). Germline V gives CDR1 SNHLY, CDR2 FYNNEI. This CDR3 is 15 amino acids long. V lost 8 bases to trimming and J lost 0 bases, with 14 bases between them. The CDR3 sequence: CASRGAGVSNQPQHF. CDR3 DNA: TGTGCCAGCCGCGGGGCAGGAGTTAGCAATCAGCCCCAGCATTTT.

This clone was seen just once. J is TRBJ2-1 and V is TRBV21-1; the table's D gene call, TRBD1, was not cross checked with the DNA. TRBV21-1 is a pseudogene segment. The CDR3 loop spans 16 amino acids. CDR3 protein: CASSKAGRDSYNEQFF. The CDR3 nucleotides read TGTGCCAGCAGCAAAGCGGGCAGGGACTCCTACAATGAGCAGTTCTTC.

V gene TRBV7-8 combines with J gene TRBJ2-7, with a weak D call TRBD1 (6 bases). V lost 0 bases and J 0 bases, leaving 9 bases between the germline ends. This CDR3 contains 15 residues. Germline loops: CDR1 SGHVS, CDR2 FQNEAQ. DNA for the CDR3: TGTGCCAGCAGCTTAGCGGGGGCGAGCTCCTACGAGCAGTACTTC. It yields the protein CASSLAGASSYEQYF.

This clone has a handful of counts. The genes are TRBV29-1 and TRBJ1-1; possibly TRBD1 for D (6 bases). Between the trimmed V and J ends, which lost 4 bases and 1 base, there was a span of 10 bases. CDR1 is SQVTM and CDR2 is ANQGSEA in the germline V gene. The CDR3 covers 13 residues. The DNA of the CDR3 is TGCAGCGTTGGTGGACAGACGAACACTGAAGCTTTCTTT. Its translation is CSVGGQTNTEAFF.

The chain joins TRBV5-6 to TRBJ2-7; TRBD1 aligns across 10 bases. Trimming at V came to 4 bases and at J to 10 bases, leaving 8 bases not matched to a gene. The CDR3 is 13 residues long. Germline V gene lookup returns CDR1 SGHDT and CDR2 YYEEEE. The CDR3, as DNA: TGTGCCAGCAGCCGGAGACAGGGGGCGGACCAGTACTTC. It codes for CASSRRQGADQYF.

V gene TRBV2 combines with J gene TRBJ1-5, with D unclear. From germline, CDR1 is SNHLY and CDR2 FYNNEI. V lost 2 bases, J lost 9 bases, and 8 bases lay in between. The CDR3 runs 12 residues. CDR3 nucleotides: TGTGCCAGCAGTGAATTGGTAGCGCCCCAGCATTTT. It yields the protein CASSELVAPQHF.

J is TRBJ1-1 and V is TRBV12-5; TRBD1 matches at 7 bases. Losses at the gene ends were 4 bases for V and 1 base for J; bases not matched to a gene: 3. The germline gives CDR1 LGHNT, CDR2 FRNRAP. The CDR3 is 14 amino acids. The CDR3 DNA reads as TGTGCTAGTGGTTCCCAGGGGGGGAACACTGAAGCTTTCTTT. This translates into CASGSQGGNTEAFF.

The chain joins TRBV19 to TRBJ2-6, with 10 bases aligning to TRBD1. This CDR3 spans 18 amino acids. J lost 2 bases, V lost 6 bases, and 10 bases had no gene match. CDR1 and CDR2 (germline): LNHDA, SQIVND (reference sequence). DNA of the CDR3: TGTGCCAGTAGCAAGACCGGGACAGGGGTACCTGGGGCCAACGTCCTGACTTTC. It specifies CASSKTGTGVPGANVLTF.

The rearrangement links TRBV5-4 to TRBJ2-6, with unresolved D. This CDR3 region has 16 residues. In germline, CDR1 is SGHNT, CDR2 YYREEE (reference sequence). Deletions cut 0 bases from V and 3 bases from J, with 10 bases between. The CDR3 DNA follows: TGTGCCAGCAGCTTGGGAGGCGCCGGTGGGGCCAACGTCCTGACTTTC. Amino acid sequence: CASSLGGAGGANVLTF.

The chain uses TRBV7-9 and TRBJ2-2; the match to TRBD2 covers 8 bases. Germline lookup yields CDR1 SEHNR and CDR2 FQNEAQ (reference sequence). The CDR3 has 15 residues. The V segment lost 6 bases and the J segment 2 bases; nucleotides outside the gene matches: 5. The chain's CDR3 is CASSKSGGNTGELFF. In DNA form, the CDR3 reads TGTGCCAGCAGTAAAAGCGGGGGCAACACCGGGGAGCTGTTTTTT.